Listed below are T cell receptor beta chains from one sample, sequenced in a study of blood T cells in healthy people across ages. One entry per CDR3 protein results from TCRdb running MiXCR on the 5' RACE reads. This sample yields around 1.7 million distinct CDR3 sequences, of which roughly 27% are seen a single time; roughly 8.2% belongs to the top ten. The material sequenced was blood. The receptor set was obtained from a woman aged 25 to 45 in good health. The CDR3 runs from the conserved cysteine through the conserved F or W. Each record gives: J gene, V gene, D gene, clone size, CDR3 protein, CDR3 DNA. The D gene is left open where the match is weak. The size entry is marked missing in some rows and otherwise reads once, few, many or a size class.

j_call: TRBJ2-3; v_call: TRBV5-1; d_call: TRBD2; clone_size: few; cdr3_aa: CASRNGLAGGLTDTQYF; cdr3_nt: TGCGCCAGCAGAAATGGACTAGCGGGGGGGCTCACAGATACGCAGTATTTT
j_call: TRBJ2-1; v_call: TRBV27; d_call: NA; clone_size: NA; cdr3_aa: CASSSIRTQRRRGEQFF; cdr3_nt: TGTGCCAGCAGTTCTATAAGGACACAGAGGCGCCGAGGTGAGCAGTTCTTC
j_call: TRBJ2-1; v_call: TRBV24-1; d_call: TRBD2; clone_size: few; cdr3_aa: CATSDRYDSGGLYNEQFF; cdr3_nt: TGTGCCACCAGCGACAGATACGATAGCGGGGGGCTCTACAATGAGCAGTTCTTC
j_call: TRBJ2-5; v_call: TRBV20-1; d_call: NA; clone_size: NA; cdr3_aa: CSAGARRETQYF; cdr3_nt: TGCAGTGCTGGGGCCCGGCGGGAGACCCAGTACTTC
j_call: TRBJ2-1; v_call: TRBV7-2; d_call: NA; clone_size: few; cdr3_aa: CASSLGRRARNEQFF; cdr3_nt: TGTGCCAGCAGCTTAGGCAGGAGGGCCAGAAATGAGCAGTTCTTC
j_call: TRBJ2-3; v_call: TRBV7-2; d_call: NA; clone_size: NA; cdr3_aa: CASSLHLGSTDTQYF; cdr3_nt: TGTGCCAGCAGCCTTCACCTAGGAAGCACAGATACGCAGTATTTT
j_call: TRBJ2-1; v_call: TRBV3-1; d_call: NA; clone_size: few; cdr3_aa: CASSPRERGNEQFF; cdr3_nt: TGTGCCAGCAGCCCTCGGGAGAGGGGTAATGAGCAGTTCTTC
j_call: TRBJ2-7; v_call: TRBV2; d_call: NA; clone_size: once; cdr3_aa: CASSAQAGSSYEQYF; cdr3_nt: TGTGCCAGCAGTGCCCAAGCAGGGAGCTCCTACGAGCAGTACTTC
j_call: TRBJ2-6; v_call: TRBV5-1; d_call: NA; clone_size: NA; cdr3_aa: CASILVWVGSGANVRTF; cdr3_nt: NA
j_call: TRBJ2-7; v_call: TRBV5-1; d_call: NA; clone_size: many; cdr3_aa: CASSLERGRSSYEQYF; cdr3_nt: TGCGCCAGCAGCTTGGAAAGGGGCAGGAGCTCCTACGAGCAGTACTTC
j_call: TRBJ2-3; v_call: TRBV7-9; d_call: NA; clone_size: NA; cdr3_aa: CASIQGGQGTQYF; cdr3_nt: TGTGCCAGCATCCAGGGGGGGCAGGGGACGCAGTATTTT
j_call: TRBJ2-7; v_call: TRBV28; d_call: TRBD2; clone_size: few; cdr3_aa: CAWGGTRVYEQYF; cdr3_nt: TGTGCCTGGGGAGGGACTAGGGTCTACGAGCAGTACTTC
j_call: TRBJ2-5; v_call: TRBV24-1; d_call: NA; clone_size: many; cdr3_aa: CATSDLQQEPETQYF; cdr3_nt: TGTGCCACCAGTGATCTACAACAGGAGCCAGAGACCCAGTACTTC
j_call: TRBJ2-1; v_call: TRBV7-6; d_call: TRBD2; clone_size: NA; cdr3_aa: CASSTPTSGTQFF; cdr3_nt: TGTGCCAGCAGCACACCAACTAGCGGGACACAGTTCTTC
j_call: TRBJ2-1; v_call: TRBV27; d_call: TRBD2; clone_size: NA; cdr3_aa: CASTTWLAGRTSGIRFFSYNEQFF; cdr3_nt: TGTGCCAGCACCACTTGGTTGGCAGGGAGGACTAGCGGGATCCGATTTTTTTCCTACAATGAGCAGTTCTTC
j_call: TRBJ2-1; v_call: TRBV24-1; d_call: TRBD1; clone_size: many; cdr3_aa: CATSDFKRRGLDEQFF; cdr3_nt: TGTGCCACCAGTGATTTCAAGCGCAGGGGGCTTGATGAGCAGTTCTTC
j_call: TRBJ1-2; v_call: TRBV7-2; d_call: TRBD1; clone_size: NA; cdr3_aa: CASHQGAGYTF; cdr3_nt: TGTGCCAGTCATCAGGGGGCCGGCTACACCTTC
j_call: TRBJ2-3; v_call: TRBV4-3; d_call: TRBD2; clone_size: NA; cdr3_aa: CASSQDLAGETDAQYF; cdr3_nt: TGCGCCAGCAGCCAAGATCTAGCGGGAGAGACAGATGCGCAGTATTTT
j_call: TRBJ2-3; v_call: TRBV7-9; d_call: NA; clone_size: many; cdr3_aa: CASSTRRDTQYF; cdr3_nt: TGTGCCAGCAGCACTAGGCGGGATACGCAGTATTTT
j_call: TRBJ1-5; v_call: TRBV6-5; d_call: NA; clone_size: few; cdr3_aa: CASSPDRTNQPQHF; cdr3_nt: TGTGCCAGCAGTCCCGACAGGACTAATCAGCCCCAGCATTTT
j_call: TRBJ2-1; v_call: TRBV5-5; d_call: NA; clone_size: NA; cdr3_aa: CASGLGDGEQFF; cdr3_nt: TGTGCCAGCGGCTTAGGCGACGGTGAGCAGTTCTTC
j_call: TRBJ2-3; v_call: TRBV5-4; d_call: NA; clone_size: NA; cdr3_aa: CASSSSSEGPHTQYF; cdr3_nt: TGTGCCAGCAGCTCCTCCTCAGAGGGACCTCATACGCAGTATTTT
j_call: TRBJ2-1; v_call: TRBV4-3; d_call: NA; clone_size: NA; cdr3_aa: CASSSRPGSNEQFF; cdr3_nt: TGCGCCAGCAGCTCAAGGCCCGGGAGTAATGAGCAGTTCTTC
j_call: TRBJ2-5; v_call: TRBV28; d_call: NA; clone_size: NA; cdr3_aa: CASSSFQGSSPLEETQYF; cdr3_nt: TGTGCCAGCAGTTCCTTCCAGGGGTCTTCTCCCTTGGAAGAGACCCAGTACTTC
j_call: TRBJ1-5; v_call: TRBV30; d_call: NA; clone_size: NA; cdr3_aa: CAWSVRGTSNQPQHF; cdr3_nt: TGTGCCTGGAGTGTACGGGGAACGAGCAATCAGCCCCAGCATTTT
j_call: TRBJ1-1; v_call: TRBV6-6; d_call: NA; clone_size: once; cdr3_aa: CASSYKVGAPTEAFF; cdr3_nt: TGTGCCAGCAGTTACAAGGTAGGGGCGCCCACTGAAGCTTTCTTT
j_call: TRBJ2-1; v_call: TRBV30; d_call: NA; clone_size: many; cdr3_aa: CAWIRPPYNEQFF; cdr3_nt: TGTGCCTGGATTCGGCCCCCCTACAATGAGCAGTTCTTC
j_call: TRBJ1-4; v_call: TRBV5-1; d_call: NA; clone_size: NA; cdr3_aa: CASSSSPEKNEKLFF; cdr3_nt: TGCGCCAGCAGCTCTTCACCTGAGAAAAATGAAAAACTGTTTTTT
j_call: TRBJ1-1; v_call: TRBV12-3/TRBV12-4; d_call: NA; clone_size: NA; cdr3_aa: CASSFPDSLNTEAFF; cdr3_nt: TGTGCCAGCAGTTTCCCCGACAGCCTGAACACTGAAGCTTTCTTT
j_call: TRBJ2-4; v_call: TRBV7-2; d_call: TRBD1; clone_size: many; cdr3_aa: CASSLWAPGGKNIQYF; cdr3_nt: TGTGCCAGCAGCTTATGGGCGCCAGGGGGTAAAAACATTCAGTACTTC
j_call: TRBJ1-1; v_call: TRBV20-1; d_call: TRBD1; clone_size: NA; cdr3_aa: CSAILDRGLEAFF; cdr3_nt: TGCAGTGCCATCCTCGACAGGGGGCTTGAAGCTTTCTTT
j_call: TRBJ2-5; v_call: TRBV12-5; d_call: TRBD1; clone_size: NA; cdr3_aa: CASGPGQGVQTQYF; cdr3_nt: TGTGCTAGTGGTCCGGGACAGGGGGTGCAGACCCAGTACTTC
j_call: TRBJ1-1; v_call: TRBV20-1; d_call: TRBD1; clone_size: few; cdr3_aa: CSAKTGTANTEAFF; cdr3_nt: TGCAGTGCGAAGACCGGGACAGCTAACACTGAAGCTTTCTTT
j_call: TRBJ2-3; v_call: TRBV5-1; d_call: NA; clone_size: NA; cdr3_aa: CASSPRQFGGGDTQYF; cdr3_nt: TGCGCCAGCAGCCCCCGGCAGTTTGGAGGTGGAGATACGCAGTATTTT
j_call: TRBJ1-2; v_call: TRBV20-1; d_call: NA; clone_size: few; cdr3_aa: CTPSSNNQGYTF; cdr3_nt: TGCACCCCTAGCTCGAACAATCAAGGCTACACCTTC
j_call: TRBJ2-7; v_call: TRBV29-1; d_call: NA; clone_size: many; cdr3_aa: CSADSGVEQYF; cdr3_nt: TGCAGCGCTGATTCAGGGGTCGAGCAGTACTTC
j_call: TRBJ2-3; v_call: TRBV5-1; d_call: TRBD2; clone_size: NA; cdr3_aa: CASSLPKRGPTDTQYF; cdr3_nt: TGCGCCAGCAGCCTCCCAAAGCGGGGGCCCACAGATACGCAGTATTTT
j_call: TRBJ2-1; v_call: TRBV20-1; d_call: TRBD2; clone_size: NA; cdr3_aa: CSAPQSGTLRETQFF; cdr3_nt: TGCAGTGCTCCACAAAGCGGGACTCTACGAGAGACCCAGTTCTTC
j_call: TRBJ1-2; v_call: TRBV4-1; d_call: TRBD1; clone_size: NA; cdr3_aa: CASSKQGEFHDYTF; cdr3_nt: TGCGCCAGCAGCAAACAGGGGGAGTTCCATGACTACACCTTC
j_call: TRBJ2-5; v_call: TRBV5-1; d_call: NA; clone_size: many; cdr3_aa: CASSTWYWQSQETQYF; cdr3_nt: TGCGCCAGCAGCACGTGGTATTGGCAATCTCAAGAGACCCAGTACTTC
j_call: TRBJ1-2; v_call: TRBV24-1; d_call: NA; clone_size: NA; cdr3_aa: CATSDRDSEDGYTF; cdr3_nt: TGTGCCACCAGTGATAGGGACTCAGAAGATGGCTACACCTTC
j_call: TRBJ2-7; v_call: TRBV6-5; d_call: TRBD2; clone_size: few; cdr3_aa: CASSYRTSNHEQYF; cdr3_nt: TGTGCCAGCAGTTACCGGACTAGTAACCACGAGCAGTACTTC
j_call: TRBJ2-4; v_call: TRBV7-2; d_call: NA; clone_size: NA; cdr3_aa: CASSADLGEENIQYF; cdr3_nt: TGTGCCAGCAGCGCGGACTTGGGGGAGGAAAACATTCAGTACTTC
j_call: TRBJ1-4; v_call: TRBV5-1; d_call: NA; clone_size: NA; cdr3_aa: CASSAEQATNEKLFF; cdr3_nt: TGCGCCAGCAGCGCCGAGCAGGCAACTAATGAAAAACTGTTTTTT
j_call: TRBJ2-7; v_call: TRBV29-1; d_call: NA; clone_size: many; cdr3_aa: CSGSSGRIYDEQYF; cdr3_nt: TGCAGCGGGTCCTCGGGGCGTATATATGACGAGCAGTACTTC
j_call: TRBJ2-7; v_call: TRBV20-1; d_call: TRBD2; clone_size: many; cdr3_aa: CSARGSTGTSVYEQYF; cdr3_nt: TGCAGTGCTAGAGGATCCACCGGGACTAGCGTGTACGAGCAGTACTTC
j_call: TRBJ2-3; v_call: TRBV12-3/TRBV12-4; d_call: NA; clone_size: NA; cdr3_aa: CASSPVMGTDAEYF; cdr3_nt: TGTGCCAGCAGTCCCGTTATGGGCACAGATGCGGAGTATTTT
j_call: TRBJ2-7; v_call: TRBV10-3; d_call: NA; clone_size: NA; cdr3_aa: CAISEDGLYEQYF; cdr3_nt: TGTGCCATCAGTGAGGACGGGCTCTACGAGCAGTACTTC
j_call: TRBJ2-3; v_call: TRBV12-3/TRBV12-4; d_call: TRBD2; clone_size: NA; cdr3_aa: CASSPSPGSGGYQTDTQYF; cdr3_nt: TGTGCCAGCAGTCCGTCCCCGGGTAGCGGGGGTTACCAAACAGATACGCAGTATTTT
j_call: TRBJ2-6; v_call: TRBV29-1; d_call: TRBD1; clone_size: NA; cdr3_aa: CSVGDRASGANVLTF; cdr3_nt: TGCAGCGTGGGGGACAGGGCTTCTGGGGCCAACGTCCTGACTTTC
j_call: TRBJ2-1; v_call: TRBV27; d_call: NA; clone_size: few; cdr3_aa: CASSRGTPGLGEQFF; cdr3_nt: TGTGCCAGCAGCCGGGGGACTCCCGGATTGGGTGAGCAGTTCTTC
j_call: TRBJ2-1; v_call: TRBV20-1; d_call: TRBD1; clone_size: NA; cdr3_aa: CSARDWGTGTNNEQFF; cdr3_nt: TGCAGTGCTAGAGATTGGGGGACAGGGACGAACAATGAGCAGTTCTTC
j_call: TRBJ2-7; v_call: TRBV6-5; d_call: NA; clone_size: few; cdr3_aa: CASSEVPGFDEQYF; cdr3_nt: TGTGCCAGCAGCGAAGTCCCCGGGTTCGATGAGCAGTACTTC
j_call: TRBJ2-5; v_call: TRBV6-6; d_call: TRBD2; clone_size: few; cdr3_aa: CASSYSLAGEREQYF; cdr3_nt: TGTGCCAGCAGTTACTCGCTAGCGGGAGAGAGAGAGCAGTACTTC
j_call: TRBJ2-3; v_call: TRBV14; d_call: NA; clone_size: NA; cdr3_aa: CASSQELRGTQYF; cdr3_nt: TGTGCCAGCAGCCAAGAGCTCCGGGGGACGCAGTATTTT
j_call: TRBJ1-6; v_call: TRBV20-1; d_call: NA; clone_size: few; cdr3_aa: CSARDGRTGSFKTLHF; cdr3_nt: TGCAGTGCTAGAGATGGTAGAACAGGGTCGTTTAAAACCCTCCACTTT
j_call: TRBJ1-2; v_call: TRBV4-1; d_call: NA; clone_size: few; cdr3_aa: CASSQVQMYGYTF; cdr3_nt: TGCGCCAGCAGCCAAGTGCAGATGTATGGCTACACCTTC
j_call: TRBJ1-2; v_call: TRBV29-1; d_call: NA; clone_size: NA; cdr3_aa: CSVSSDYGYTF; cdr3_nt: TGCAGCGTTTCGTCAGACTATGGCTACACCTTC
j_call: TRBJ2-5; v_call: TRBV10-3; d_call: NA; clone_size: NA; cdr3_aa: CAISGEPSGSQETQYF; cdr3_nt: TGTGCCATCAGTGGGGAACCAAGCGGTTCCCAAGAGACCCAGTACTTC
j_call: TRBJ2-3; v_call: TRBV24-1; d_call: TRBD1; clone_size: NA; cdr3_aa: CATSDAGTGGSTDTQYF; cdr3_nt: TGTGCCACCAGTGATGCCGGGACAGGGGGCAGCACAGATACGCAGTATTTT